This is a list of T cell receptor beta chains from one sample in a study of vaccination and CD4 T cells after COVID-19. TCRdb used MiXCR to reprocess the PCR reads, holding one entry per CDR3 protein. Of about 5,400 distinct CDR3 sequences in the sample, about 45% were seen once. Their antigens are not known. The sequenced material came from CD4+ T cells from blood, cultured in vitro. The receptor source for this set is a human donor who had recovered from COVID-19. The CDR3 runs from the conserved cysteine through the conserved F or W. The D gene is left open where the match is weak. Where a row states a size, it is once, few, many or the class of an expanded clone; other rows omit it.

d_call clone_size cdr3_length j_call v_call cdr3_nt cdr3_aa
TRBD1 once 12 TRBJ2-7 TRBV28 TGTGCCAGCAGTTTGCGCCGGGACAGGAATTACTTC CASSLRRDRNYF
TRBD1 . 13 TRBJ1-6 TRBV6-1 TGTGCCAGCATGGACAGGGGTCATTCACCCCTCCACTTT CASMDRGHSPLHF
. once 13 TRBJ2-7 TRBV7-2 TGTGCCAGCAGCTTAAGACAGGACCTGCCTCGGTACTTC CASSLRQDLPRYF
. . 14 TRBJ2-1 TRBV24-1 TGTGCCACCAGTGATACAGGGGGGGCCCTTGAGCAGTTCTTC CATSDTGGALEQFF
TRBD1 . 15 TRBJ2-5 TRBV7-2 TGTGCCAGCAGCTTCGACAGGGGGCTCCAAGAGACCCAGTACTTC CASSFDRGLQETQYF
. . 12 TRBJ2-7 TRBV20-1 TGCAGTGCTAGCCCGGGAGCCCACGAGCAGTACTTC CSASPGAHEQYF
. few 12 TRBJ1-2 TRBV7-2 TGTGCCAGCAGCCCCCAAAACTATGGCTACACCTTC CASSPQNYGYTF
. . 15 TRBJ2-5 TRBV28 TGTGCCAGCAGTTTAGGGAGCACTATCCAAGAGACCCAGTACTTC CASSLGSTIQETQYF
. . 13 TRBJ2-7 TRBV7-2 TGTGCCAGCAGCCGACTGACCGGGAGCGAGCAGTACTTC CASSRLTGSEQYF
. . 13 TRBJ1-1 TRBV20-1 TGCAGTGCTACTAAAGGGGGAGCCACTGAAGCTTTCTTT CSATKGGATEAFF
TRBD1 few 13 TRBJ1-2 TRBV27 TGTGCCAGCGGAGCAGGGGGGGACTATGGCTACACCTTC CASGAGGDYGYTF
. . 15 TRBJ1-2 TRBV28 TGTGCCAGCAGTAGCCTTCCTAGGGGTTGGGGGGGCTACACCTTC CASSSLPRGWGGYTF
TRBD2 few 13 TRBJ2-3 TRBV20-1 TGCAGTGCTAAGCGGGAGGCCCAGGATACGCAGTATTTT CSAKREAQDTQYF
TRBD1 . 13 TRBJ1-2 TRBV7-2 TGTGCCAGCAGCCTTGCGGGACAGGGCCGCTACACCTTC CASSLAGQGRYTF
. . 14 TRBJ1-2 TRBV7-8 TGTGCCAGCAGCTTAGAATCGAGAAACTATGGCTACACCTTC CASSLESRNYGYTF
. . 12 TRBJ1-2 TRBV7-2 TGTGCCAGCAGCAAGGACGGCTATGGCTACACCTTC CASSKDGYGYTF
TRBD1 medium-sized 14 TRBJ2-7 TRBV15 TGTGCCACCAGCAGAGGGGGACAGGGGTACGAGCAGTACTTC CATSRGGQGYEQYF
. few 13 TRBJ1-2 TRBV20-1 TGCAGTGCTAGAGTGGGAGGGAACTATGGCTACACCTTC CSARVGGNYGYTF
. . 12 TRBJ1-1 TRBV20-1 TGCAGTGCGGAGGGTGGGAACACTGAAGCTTTCTTT CSAEGGNTEAFF
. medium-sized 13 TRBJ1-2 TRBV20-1 TGCAGTGCTAGCTCACAGTGGGGCTATGGCTACACCTTC CSASSQWGYGYTF
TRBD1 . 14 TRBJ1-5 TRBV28 TGTGCCAGCACTACCCAGGGGGGGTATCAGCCCCAGCATTTT CASTTQGGYQPQHF
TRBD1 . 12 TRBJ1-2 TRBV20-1 TGCAGTTCTACGTCAGGGGGGAATGGCTACACCTTC CSSTSGGNGYTF
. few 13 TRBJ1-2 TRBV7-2 TGTGCCAGCAGCTTAGAACAGCACTATGGCTACACCTTC CASSLEQHYGYTF
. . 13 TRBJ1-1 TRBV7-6 TGTGCCAGCAGCTTAGGCAGGACCACTGAAGCTTTCTTT CASSLGRTTEAFF
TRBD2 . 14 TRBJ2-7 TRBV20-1 TGCAGTGCTCCCCCGGGAGGAGGAAGCCACGAGCAGTACTTC CSAPPGGGSHEQYF
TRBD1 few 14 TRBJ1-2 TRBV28 TGTGCCAGCAGCATCGGACAGGGGGCGGGCGGCTACACCTTC CASSIGQGAGGYTF
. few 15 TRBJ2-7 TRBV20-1 TGCAGTGCTAGCTCCCCGAGGGGGGGAGGCTACGAGCAGTACTTC CSASSPRGGGYEQYF
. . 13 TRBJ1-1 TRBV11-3 TGTGCCAGCAAACGTGGGGGGAACACTGAAGCTTTCTTT CASKRGGNTEAFF
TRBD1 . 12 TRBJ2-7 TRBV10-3 TGTGCCATACGACAGGGGATGGACGAGCAGTACTTC CAIRQGMDEQYF
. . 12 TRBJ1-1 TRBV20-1 TGCAGTGCCCCTACCATGAACACTGAAGCTTTCTTT CSAPTMNTEAFF
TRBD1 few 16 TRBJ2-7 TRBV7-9 TGTGCCAGCAGCTTCCCTGACAGGGGAGTAACCTACGAGCAGTACTTC CASSFPDRGVTYEQYF
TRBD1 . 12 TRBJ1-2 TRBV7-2 TGTGCCAGCAGCTTTGGGACAGGGGGCTACACCTTC CASSFGTGGYTF
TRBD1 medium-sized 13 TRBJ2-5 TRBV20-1 TGCAGTGCTCAAACACCAGGGGGAGAGACCCAGTACTTC CSAQTPGGETQYF
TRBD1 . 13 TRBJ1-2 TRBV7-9 TGTGCCAGCAGCGTACAGGGGTTCTATGGCTACACCTTC CASSVQGFYGYTF
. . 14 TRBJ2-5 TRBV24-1 TGTGCCACCAGGGGGGCGGGAGCCCAAGAGACCCAGTACTTC CATRGAGAQETQYF
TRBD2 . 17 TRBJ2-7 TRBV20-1 TGCAGTGCAGTGGGGCTTCTAGGGGGACTAGCACCGTACGAGCAGTACTTC CSAVGLLGGLAPYEQYF
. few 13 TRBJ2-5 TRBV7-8 TGTGCCAGCAGCTTAGGGGCAGAAGAGACCCAGTACTTC CASSLGAEETQYF
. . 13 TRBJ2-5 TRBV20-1 TGCAGTGCCCGAGGGGCTGAGGGAGAGACCCAGTACTTC CSARGAEGETQYF
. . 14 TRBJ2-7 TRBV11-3 TGTGCCAGCAGCTTAGGGGAGACTAGCTACGAGCAGTACTTC CASSLGETSYEQYF
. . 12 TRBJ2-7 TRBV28 TGTGCCAGCAGCCCTGTACCCTACGAGCAGTACTTC CASSPVPYEQYF
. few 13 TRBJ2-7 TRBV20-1 TGCAGTGCACCCGGGGGCTTTGGCTACGAGCAGTACTTC CSAPGGFGYEQYF
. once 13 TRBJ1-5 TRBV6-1 TGTGCCACCCAGAAGGGAACCCATCAGCCCCAGCATTTT CATQKGTHQPQHF
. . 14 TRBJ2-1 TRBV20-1 TGCAGTGTCTGGGGGAGGTGGGGCTACAATGAGCAGTTCTTC CSVWGRWGYNEQFF
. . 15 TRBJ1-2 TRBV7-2 TGTGCCAGCAGCTTAGATCTAGGGGACAACTATGGCTACACCTTC CASSLDLGDNYGYTF
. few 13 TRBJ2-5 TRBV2 TGTGCCAGCAGTGAACGGGATGGCGGGACCCAGTACTTC CASSERDGGTQYF
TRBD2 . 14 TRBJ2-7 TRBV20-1 TGCAGTGCTTACGGACTAGCGGGGTCCTACGAGCAGTACTTC CSAYGLAGSYEQYF
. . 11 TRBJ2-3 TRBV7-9 TGTGCCAGCAGCGGGGCAGATACGCAGTATTTT CASSGADTQYF
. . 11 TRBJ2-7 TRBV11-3 TGTGCCAGCAGCTCCGAACGGGAGCAGTACTTC CASSSEREQYF
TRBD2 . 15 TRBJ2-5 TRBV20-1 TGCAGTGCTAGAGTCCCGGGACTAGCTGAGGAGACCCAGTACTTC CSARVPGLAEETQYF
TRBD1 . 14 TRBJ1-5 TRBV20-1 TGCAGTGCCATTCCGACAGGGAGGATACAGCCCCAGCATTTT CSAIPTGRIQPQHF
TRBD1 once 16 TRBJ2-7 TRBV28 TGTGCCAGCTCGACCCTTATAAGGACAGGGACCTACGAGCAGTACTTC CASSTLIRTGTYEQYF